This T cell receptor beta chain is drawn from a study of beta chain features in type 1 diabetes. About the study: All samples together contributed around 98,000,000 sorted cells for examination. Findings and limits, study-wide: Shorter TCRB CDR3s, moderately but significantly so, marked every one of the four CD4+ subsets in Type 1 diabetes patients.

Expressed TCRB transcripts were sequenced, since all the RNA that had been isolated was reverse transcribed. TCRdb's copy holds only in-frame clones and misses some; the assay was immunoSEQ multiplex PCR. The sample includes more than 150,000 clones, about 9% seen only once; the top ten take around 0.64%. Looked up from germline, CDR1 is SGHAT and CDR2 is FQNNGV. This CDR3 has 16 residues. V was shortened by 0 bases and J by 3 bases, with 14 bases between the two germline ends. As regards this clone: Its matching antigen is unknown.

The specimen was central memory CD4+ T cells from blood. This rearrangement joins TRBV11-2 to TRBJ1-1, with D possibly matching TRBD1 (5 bases). This clonotype was obtained from a woman aged 25 to 39 with type 1 diabetes. The CDR3 here is CASSLDWGNRHTEAFF. The CDR3, as DNA: TGTGCCAGCAGCTTAGATTGGGGCAACCGGCACACTGAAGCTTTCTTT.